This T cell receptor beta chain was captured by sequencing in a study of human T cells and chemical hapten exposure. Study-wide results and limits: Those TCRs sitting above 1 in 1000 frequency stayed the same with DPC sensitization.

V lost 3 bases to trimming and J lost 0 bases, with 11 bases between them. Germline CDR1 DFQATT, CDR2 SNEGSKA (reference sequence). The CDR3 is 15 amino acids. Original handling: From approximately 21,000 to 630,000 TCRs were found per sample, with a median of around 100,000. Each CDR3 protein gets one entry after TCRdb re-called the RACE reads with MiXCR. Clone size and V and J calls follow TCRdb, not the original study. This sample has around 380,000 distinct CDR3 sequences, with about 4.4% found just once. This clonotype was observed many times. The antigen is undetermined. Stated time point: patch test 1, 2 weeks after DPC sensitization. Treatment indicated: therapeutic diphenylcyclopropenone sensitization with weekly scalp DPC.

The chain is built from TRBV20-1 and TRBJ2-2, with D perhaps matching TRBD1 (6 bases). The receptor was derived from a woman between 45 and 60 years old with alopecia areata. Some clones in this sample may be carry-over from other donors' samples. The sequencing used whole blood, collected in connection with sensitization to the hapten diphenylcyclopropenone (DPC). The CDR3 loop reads CSARTRTANTGELFF. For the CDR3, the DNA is TGCAGTGCTAGGACCCGGACAGCGAACACCGGGGAGCTGTTTTTT.